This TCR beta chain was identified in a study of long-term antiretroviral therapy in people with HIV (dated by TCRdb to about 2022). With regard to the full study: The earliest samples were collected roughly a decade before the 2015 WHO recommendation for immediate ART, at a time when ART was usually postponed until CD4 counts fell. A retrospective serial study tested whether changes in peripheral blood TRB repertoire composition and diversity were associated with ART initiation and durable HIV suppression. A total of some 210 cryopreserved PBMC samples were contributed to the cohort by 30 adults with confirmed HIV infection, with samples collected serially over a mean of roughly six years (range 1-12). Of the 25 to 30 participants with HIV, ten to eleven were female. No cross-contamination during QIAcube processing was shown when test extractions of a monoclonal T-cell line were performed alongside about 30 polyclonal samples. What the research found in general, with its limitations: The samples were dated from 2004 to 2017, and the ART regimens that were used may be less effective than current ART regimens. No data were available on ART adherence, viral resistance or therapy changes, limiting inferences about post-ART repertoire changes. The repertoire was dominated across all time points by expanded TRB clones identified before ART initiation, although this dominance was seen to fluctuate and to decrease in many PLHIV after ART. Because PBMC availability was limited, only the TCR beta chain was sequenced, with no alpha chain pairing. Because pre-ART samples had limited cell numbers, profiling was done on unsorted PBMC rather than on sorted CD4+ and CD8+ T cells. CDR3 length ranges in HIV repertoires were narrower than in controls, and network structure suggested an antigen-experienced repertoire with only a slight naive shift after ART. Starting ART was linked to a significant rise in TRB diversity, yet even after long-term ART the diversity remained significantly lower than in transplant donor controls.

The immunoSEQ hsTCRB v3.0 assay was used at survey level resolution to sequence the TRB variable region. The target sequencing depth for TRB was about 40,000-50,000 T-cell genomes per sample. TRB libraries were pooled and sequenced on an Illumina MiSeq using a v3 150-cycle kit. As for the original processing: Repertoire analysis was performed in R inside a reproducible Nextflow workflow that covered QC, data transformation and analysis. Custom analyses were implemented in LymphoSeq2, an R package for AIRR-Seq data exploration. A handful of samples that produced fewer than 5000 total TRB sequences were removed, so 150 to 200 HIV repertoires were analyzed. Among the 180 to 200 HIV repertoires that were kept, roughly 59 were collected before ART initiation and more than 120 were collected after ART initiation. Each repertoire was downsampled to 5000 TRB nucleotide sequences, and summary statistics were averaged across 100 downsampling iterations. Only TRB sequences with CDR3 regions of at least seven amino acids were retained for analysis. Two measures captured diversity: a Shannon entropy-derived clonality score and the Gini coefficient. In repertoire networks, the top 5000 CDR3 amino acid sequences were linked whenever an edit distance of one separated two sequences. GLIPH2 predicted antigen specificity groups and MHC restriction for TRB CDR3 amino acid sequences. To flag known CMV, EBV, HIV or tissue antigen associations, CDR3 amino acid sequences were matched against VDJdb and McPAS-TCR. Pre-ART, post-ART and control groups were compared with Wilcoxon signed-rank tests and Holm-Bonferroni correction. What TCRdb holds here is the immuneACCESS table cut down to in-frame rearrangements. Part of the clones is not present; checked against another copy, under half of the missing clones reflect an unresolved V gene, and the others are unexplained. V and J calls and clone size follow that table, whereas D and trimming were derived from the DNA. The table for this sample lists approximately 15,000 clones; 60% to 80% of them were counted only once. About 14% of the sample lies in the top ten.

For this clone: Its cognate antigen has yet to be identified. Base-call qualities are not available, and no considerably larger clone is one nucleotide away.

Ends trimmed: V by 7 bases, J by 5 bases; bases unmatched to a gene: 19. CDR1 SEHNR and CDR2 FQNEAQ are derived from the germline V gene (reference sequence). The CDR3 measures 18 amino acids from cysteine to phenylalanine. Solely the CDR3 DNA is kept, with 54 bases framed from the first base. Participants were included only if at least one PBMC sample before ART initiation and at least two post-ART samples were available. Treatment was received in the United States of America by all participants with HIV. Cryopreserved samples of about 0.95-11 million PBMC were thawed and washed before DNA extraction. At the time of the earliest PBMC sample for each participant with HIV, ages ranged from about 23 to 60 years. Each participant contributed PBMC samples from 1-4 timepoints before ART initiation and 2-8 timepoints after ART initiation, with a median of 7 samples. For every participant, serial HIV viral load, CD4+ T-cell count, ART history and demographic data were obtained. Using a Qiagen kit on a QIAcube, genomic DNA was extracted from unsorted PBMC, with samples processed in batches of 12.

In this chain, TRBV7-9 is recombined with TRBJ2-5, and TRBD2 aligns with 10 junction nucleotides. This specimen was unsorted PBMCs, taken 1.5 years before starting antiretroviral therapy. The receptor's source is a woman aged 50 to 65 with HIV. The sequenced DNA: TGTGCCAGCATCCCCCCCTGGGGCAGCGGGGGGGCCGAGGAGACCCAGTACTTC. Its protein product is CASIPPWGSGGAEETQYF.